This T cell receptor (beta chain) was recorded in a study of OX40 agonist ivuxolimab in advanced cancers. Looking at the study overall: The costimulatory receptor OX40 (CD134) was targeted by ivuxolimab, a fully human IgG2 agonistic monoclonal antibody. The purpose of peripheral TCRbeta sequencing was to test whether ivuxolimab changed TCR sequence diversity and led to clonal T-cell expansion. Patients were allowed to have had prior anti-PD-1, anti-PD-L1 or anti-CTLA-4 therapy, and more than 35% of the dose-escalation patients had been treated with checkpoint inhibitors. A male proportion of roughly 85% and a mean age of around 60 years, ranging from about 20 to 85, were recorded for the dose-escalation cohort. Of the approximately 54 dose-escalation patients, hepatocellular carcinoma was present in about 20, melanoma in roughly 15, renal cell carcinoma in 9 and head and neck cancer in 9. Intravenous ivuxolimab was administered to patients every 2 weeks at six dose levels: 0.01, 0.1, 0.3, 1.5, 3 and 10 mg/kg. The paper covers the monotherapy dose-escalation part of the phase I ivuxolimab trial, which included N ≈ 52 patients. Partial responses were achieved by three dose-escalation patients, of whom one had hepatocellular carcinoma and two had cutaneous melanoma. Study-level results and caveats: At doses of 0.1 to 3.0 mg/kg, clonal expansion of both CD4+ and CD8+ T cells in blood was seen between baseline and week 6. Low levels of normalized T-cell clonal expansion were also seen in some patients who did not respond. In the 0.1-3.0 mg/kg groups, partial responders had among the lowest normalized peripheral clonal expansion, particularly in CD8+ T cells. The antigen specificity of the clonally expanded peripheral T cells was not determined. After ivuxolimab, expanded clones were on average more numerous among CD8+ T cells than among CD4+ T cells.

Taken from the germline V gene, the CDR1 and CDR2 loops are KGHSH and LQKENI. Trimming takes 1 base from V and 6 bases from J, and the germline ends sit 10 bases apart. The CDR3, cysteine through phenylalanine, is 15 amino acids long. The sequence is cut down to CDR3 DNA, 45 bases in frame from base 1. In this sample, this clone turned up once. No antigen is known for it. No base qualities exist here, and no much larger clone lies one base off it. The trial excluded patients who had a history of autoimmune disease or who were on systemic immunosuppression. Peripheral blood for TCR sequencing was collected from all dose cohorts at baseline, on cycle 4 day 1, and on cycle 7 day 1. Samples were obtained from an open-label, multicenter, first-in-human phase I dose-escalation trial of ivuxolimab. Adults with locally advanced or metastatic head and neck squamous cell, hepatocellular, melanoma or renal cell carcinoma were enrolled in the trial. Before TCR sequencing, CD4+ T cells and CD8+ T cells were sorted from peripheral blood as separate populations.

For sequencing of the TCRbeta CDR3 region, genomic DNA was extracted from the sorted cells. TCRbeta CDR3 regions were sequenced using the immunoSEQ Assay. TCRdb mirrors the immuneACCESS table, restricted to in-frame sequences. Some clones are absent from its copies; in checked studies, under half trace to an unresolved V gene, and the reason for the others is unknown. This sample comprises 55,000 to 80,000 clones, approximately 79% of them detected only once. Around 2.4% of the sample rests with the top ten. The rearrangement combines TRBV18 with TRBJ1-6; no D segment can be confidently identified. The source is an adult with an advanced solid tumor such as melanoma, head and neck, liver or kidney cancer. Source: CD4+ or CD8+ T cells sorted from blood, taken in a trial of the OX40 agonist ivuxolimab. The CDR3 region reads CASSPLVSSNSPLHF. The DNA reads TGTGCCAGCTCACCACTCGTTAGTTCTAATTCACCCCTCCACTTT.